This T cell receptor beta chain was documented in a study of shared clonotypes between healthy human individuals. Study outcomes and limitations: Sorted-subset samples were not fully sequenced, rarefaction indicated.

Germline values: CDR1 SGHRS, CDR2 YFSETQ. The CDR3 covers 15 residues. The V and J ends lost 6 bases and 5 bases, in that order; junction bases with no gene match: 10. Each sample came from a Caucasian adult donor living in Nashville, Tennessee. The table came from immunoSEQ multiplex PCR; TCRdb's copy has only in-frame clones and leaves some out. Found here are around 2.5 million clones, roughly 93% of them singletons; the top ten hold 0.36%. Worth noting for this clone: Its antigen is unknown.

The chain recombines TRBV5-1 with TRBJ2-2, with 7 bases aligning to TRBD1. The specimen sequenced was naive CD4+ T cells from PBMCs. This sample's subset: CD45RA+ positively selected. This sequence was found in a man younger than 30 in good health. Some clones in this sample may be carry-over from other donors' samples. DNA of the CDR3: TGCGCCAGCATGAGTATTTCAGGGGGTACCGGGGAGCTGTTTTTT. It is translated as CASMSISGGTGELFF.